This T cell receptor beta chain originates from a study of T-cell reconstitution after alpha-beta-depleted transplantation in children (dated by TCRdb to the mid-2010s). Regarding the study in general: The study quantitatively tracked T-cell immune reconstitution after TCRalphabeta/CD19-depleted allogeneic hematopoietic cell transplantation in children using TCR repertoire profiling. Beyond this particular receptor, the publication reports: The apparently early alphabetaT-cell count recovery about two months after transplant was reportedly dependent on only several hundred rapidly expanded clones derived from non-depleted graft cells. In some patients, the high TCRbeta diversity seen at day 60 was put down to recipient T cells and intrathymic progenitors that had survived conditioning. Hyperexpanded clone frequencies declined over subsequent months; after one year, T-cell counts and TCRbeta diversity were mostly attributed to newly produced T cells.

With respect to this clonotype: There is no known antigen for this receptor. The record has no base qualities; no much larger clone is one base away.

Receptor amplification or capture employed PCR. The run used an Illumina HiSeq 2500. To normalize quantification of the TCRbeta repertoire, the TCR libraries were built with molecular barcoding that relied on unique molecular identifiers. TCRdb redid the processing of the public reads, applying fastp at Q25 and MiXCR, and retained in-frame beta chains. Each CDR3 protein appears once, grouped with its most common genes and DNA. For this sample the table gives approximately 980,000 distinct CDR3 sequences, of which around 30% were detected only once. The ten largest clones capture 28% of the sample. The label giving this sample's treatment or condition can be read as: allogeneic hematopoietic cell transplantation with graft depleted of TCRalphabeta T cells and CD19 B cells. The transplant recipients were children given TCRalphabeta/CD19-depleted allogeneic hematopoietic cell grafts. The source is a boy younger than two who had a stem cell transplant for SCID, so the T cells may come from the graft donor. The sample consisted of PBMCs, mostly from graft donor cells, taken 360 days after TCRalphabeta/CD19-depleted stem cell transplant.

The sequenced DNA is TGTGCCAGCAGCTTAGGGCAGCCCTGGGACACAGATACGCAGTATTTT. Translated, this gives CASSLGQPWDTDTQYF. The sequence links TRBV7-9 to TRBJ2-3, with an unclear D gene assignment. Between the V and J ends, shortened by 1 base and 2 bases respectively, the junction contains 13 bases. CDR1 and CDR2 (SEHNR, FQNEAQ) derive from the germline V gene (reference sequence). The CDR3 contains 16 residues, cysteine and phenylalanine counted. Of all the DNA, just the CDR3 is kept, 48 bases in frame from base 1.